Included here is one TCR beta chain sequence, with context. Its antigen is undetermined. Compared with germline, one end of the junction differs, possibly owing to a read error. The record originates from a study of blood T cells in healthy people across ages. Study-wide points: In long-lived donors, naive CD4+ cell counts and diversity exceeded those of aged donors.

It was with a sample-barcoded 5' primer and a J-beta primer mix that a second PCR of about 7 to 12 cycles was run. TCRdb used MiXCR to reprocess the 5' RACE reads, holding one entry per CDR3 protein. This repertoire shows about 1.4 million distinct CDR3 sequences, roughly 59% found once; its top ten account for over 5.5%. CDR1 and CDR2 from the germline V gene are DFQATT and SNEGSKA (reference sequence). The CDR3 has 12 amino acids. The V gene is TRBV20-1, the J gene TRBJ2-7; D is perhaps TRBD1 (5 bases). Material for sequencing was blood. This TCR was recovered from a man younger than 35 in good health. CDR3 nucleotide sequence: TGCGGTGCTAGGGCCAGGGTCAACGAGCAGTACTTC. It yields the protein CGARARVNEQYF.